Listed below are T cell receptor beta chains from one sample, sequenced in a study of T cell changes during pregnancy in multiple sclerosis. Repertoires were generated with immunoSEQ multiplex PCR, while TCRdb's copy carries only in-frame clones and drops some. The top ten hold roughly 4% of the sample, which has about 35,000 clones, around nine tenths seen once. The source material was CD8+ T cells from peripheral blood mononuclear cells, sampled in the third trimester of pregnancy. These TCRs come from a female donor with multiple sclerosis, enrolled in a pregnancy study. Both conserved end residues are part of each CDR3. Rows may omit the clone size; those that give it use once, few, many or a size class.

CASNTGLNEQFF,.,TRBV10-2,TRBJ2-1
CASSPRDRGREQYF,.,TRBV4-1,TRBJ2-7
CSVLADYGYTF,.,TRBV29-1,TRBJ1-2
CSAKLPDTGELFF,.,TRBV29-1,TRBJ2-2
CASSLGRTGGYTEAFF,.,TRBV11-2,TRBJ1-1
CASSPSGDPSRGNTIYF,.,TRBV9,TRBJ1-3
CASSSPTSGVNIQYF,.,TRBV5-5,TRBJ2-4
CASSPTGTGSDEQFF,.,TRBV7-9,TRBJ2-1
CASSIMGLAGGYNEQFF,.,TRBV19,TRBJ2-1
CASSLGLQGSNSPLHF,.,TRBV13,TRBJ1-6
CASSMGMGHGYEQYF,.,TRBV19,TRBJ2-7
CASSDEGHKNTEAFF,once,TRBV11-2,TRBJ1-1
CASSLNSGTTYGYTF,.,TRBV11-2,TRBJ1-2
CASPGTGALGYGYTF,.,TRBV7-3,TRBJ1-2
CASSYTGDSGNTIYF,.,TRBV27,TRBJ1-3
CASSEQGDTDLNSPLHF,.,TRBV6-1,TRBJ1-6
CAIRDPTGGEDYGYTF,.,TRBV10-3,TRBJ1-2
CASSPPDGSGELFF,.,TRBV18,TRBJ2-2
CAISELSGGAGGDTQYF,.,TRBV10-3,TRBJ2-3
CASSSQLAGLYEQYF,once,TRBV27,TRBJ2-7
CATSHSGQSHEQYF,once,TRBV15,.
CASSLARGGQETQYF,.,TRBV7-6,TRBJ2-5
CASSPRHSFYYSSGNTIYF,.,TRBV7-9,TRBJ1-3
CASAEGLAGGLQQFF,few,TRBV6-4,TRBJ2-1
CASSEDSSGANVLTF,.,TRBV6-1,TRBJ2-6
CASSVTSGMEQNQPQHF,.,TRBV2,TRBJ1-5
CASSSNSGGEETQYF,.,TRBV5-1,TRBJ2-5
CASSVELAGGRETQYF,.,TRBV9,TRBJ2-5
CASSQSDRGPSGANVLTF,.,TRBV4-3,TRBJ2-6
CASSQDRMRLSGNTIYF,medium-sized,TRBV4-3,TRBJ1-3
CASSLPGGPADTQYF,.,TRBV5-5,TRBJ2-3
CASTPGGLNTEAFF,.,TRBV19,TRBJ1-1
CASSPRDRVWNEQFF,.,TRBV27,TRBJ2-1
CAWQPGGNQPQHF,few,TRBV30,TRBJ1-5
CSVDSGREQYF,.,TRBV29-1,TRBJ2-7
CASRGQSYGYTF,.,TRBV2,TRBJ1-2
CASSPTSGDRTQYF,.,TRBV5-1,TRBJ2-5
CASSREPNTEAFF,.,TRBV6-4,TRBJ1-1
CASSYRDTGELFF,.,TRBV7-6,TRBJ2-2
CASSITTGWSNYGYTF,.,TRBV19,TRBJ1-2
CASSSTGGYGNTIYF,.,TRBV7-9,TRBJ1-3
CASSVGGSSYEQYF,.,TRBV9,TRBJ2-7
CAISEDALGQVINEQFF,.,TRBV10-3,TRBJ2-1
CASSRTGMNTEAFF,.,TRBV7-9,TRBJ1-1
CASSFLAGTGYEQYF,.,TRBV7-2,TRBJ2-7
CASGHGTREAFF,.,TRBV12-5,TRBJ1-1